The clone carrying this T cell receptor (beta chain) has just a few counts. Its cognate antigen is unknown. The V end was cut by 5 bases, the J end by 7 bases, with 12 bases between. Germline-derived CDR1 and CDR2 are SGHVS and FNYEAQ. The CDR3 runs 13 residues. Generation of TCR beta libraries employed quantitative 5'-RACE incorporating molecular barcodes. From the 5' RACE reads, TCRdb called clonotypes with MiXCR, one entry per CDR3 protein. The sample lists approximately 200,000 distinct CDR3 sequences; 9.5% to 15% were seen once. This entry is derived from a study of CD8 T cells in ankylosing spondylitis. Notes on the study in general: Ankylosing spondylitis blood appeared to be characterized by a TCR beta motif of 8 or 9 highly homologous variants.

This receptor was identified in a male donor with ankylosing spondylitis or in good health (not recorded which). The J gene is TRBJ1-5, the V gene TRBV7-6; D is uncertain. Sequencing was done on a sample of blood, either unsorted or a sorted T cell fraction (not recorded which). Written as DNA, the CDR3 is TGTGCCAGCAGCCCCGCTGGAGCCCAGCCCCAGCATTTT. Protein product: CASSPAGAQPQHF.